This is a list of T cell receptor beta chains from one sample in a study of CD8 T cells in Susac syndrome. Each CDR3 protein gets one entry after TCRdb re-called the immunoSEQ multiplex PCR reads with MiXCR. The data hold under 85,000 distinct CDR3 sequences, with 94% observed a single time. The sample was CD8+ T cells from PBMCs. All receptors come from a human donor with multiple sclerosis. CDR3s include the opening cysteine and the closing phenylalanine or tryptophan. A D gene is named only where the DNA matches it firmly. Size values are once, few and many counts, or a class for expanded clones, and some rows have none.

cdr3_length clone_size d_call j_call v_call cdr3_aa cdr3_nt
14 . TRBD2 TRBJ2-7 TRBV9 CASSVTGGSYEQYF TGTGCCAGCAGCGTAACGGGAGGGTCCTACGAGCAGTACTTC
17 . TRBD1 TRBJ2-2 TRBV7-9 CASSLAAGTGDTGELFF TGTGCCAGCAGCTTAGCGGCCGGGACAGGGGACACCGGGGAGCTGTTTTTT
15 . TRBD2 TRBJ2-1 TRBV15 CATSIGTSGDNEQFF TGTGCCACCAGCATCGGGACTAGCGGTGACAATGAGCAGTTCTTC
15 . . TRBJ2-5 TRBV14 CASSQGGTYQETQYF TGTGCCAGCAGCCAAGGAGGGACGTACCAAGAGACCCAGTACTTC
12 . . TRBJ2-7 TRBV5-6 CASSGESYEQYF TGTGCCAGCAGTGGCGAATCCTACGAGCAGTACTTC
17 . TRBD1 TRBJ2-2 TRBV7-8 CASSFSGTGMAAGELFF TGTGCCAGCAGCTTCTCCGGGACAGGGATGGCGGCCGGGGAGCTGTTTTTT
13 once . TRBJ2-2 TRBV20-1 CSAKPRWTGELFF TGCAGTGCTAAGCCTAGGTGGACCGGGGAGCTGTTTTTT
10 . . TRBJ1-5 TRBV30 CAWRRQPQHF TGTGCCTGGAGGAGGCAGCCCCAGCATTTT
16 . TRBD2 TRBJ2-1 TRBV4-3 CASSQGVSGGYNEQFF TGCGCCAGCAGCCAAGGTGTAAGCGGGGGGTACAATGAGCAGTTCTTC
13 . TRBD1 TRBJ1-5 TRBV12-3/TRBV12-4 CASRPGQLTAQHF TGTGCCAGCAGACCGGGACAGCTTACGGCCCAGCATTTT
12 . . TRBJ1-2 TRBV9 CASSTRDYGYTF TGTGCCAGCAGCACCCGTGACTATGGCTACACCTTC
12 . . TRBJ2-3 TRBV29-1 CSVFPITDTQYF TGCAGCGTTTTTCCGATAACAGATACGCAGTATTTT
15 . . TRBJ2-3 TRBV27 CASSQTGRHTDTQYF TGTGCCAGCAGCCAGACGGGACGTCACACAGATACGCAGTATTTT
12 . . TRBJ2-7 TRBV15 CATSRDRTEQYF TGTGCCACCAGCAGAGATCGGACCGAGCAGTACTTC
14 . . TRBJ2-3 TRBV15 CATTSFAGTDTQYF TGTGCCACAACGTCTTTCGCCGGCACAGATACGCAGTATTTT
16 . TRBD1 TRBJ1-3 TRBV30 CAWSRKQGSAGNTIYF TGTGCCTGGTCCCGGAAACAGGGGAGCGCAGGAAACACCATATATTTT
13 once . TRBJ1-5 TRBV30 CAWSVEDFQPQHF TGTGCCTGGAGTGTAGAAGATTTTCAGCCCCAGCATTTT
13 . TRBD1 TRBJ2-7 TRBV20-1 CSVRDSNSYEQYF TGCAGTGTAAGGGACAGCAACTCCTACGAGCAGTACTTC
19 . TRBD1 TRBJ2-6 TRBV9 CASSASRTGRHSGANVLTF TGTGCCAGCAGCGCCTCTAGGACAGGGAGGCACTCTGGGGCCAACGTCCTGACTTTC
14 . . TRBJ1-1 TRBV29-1 CSVGGVRGNTEAFF TGCAGCGTTGGAGGTGTACGGGGGAACACTGAAGCTTTCTTT
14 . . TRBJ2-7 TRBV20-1 CSVPPGSQRYEQYF TGCAGTGTCCCTCCCGGGAGCCAGAGGTACGAGCAGTACTTC
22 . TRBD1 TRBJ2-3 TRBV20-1 CSATWTGDLILTSPQRADTQYF TGCAGTGCCACCTGGACAGGGGACCTAATACTGACTAGCCCTCAGAGGGCGGATACGCAGTATTTT
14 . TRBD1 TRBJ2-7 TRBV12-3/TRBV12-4 CASRGRQGAYEQYF TGTGCCAGCAGGGGTAGACAGGGGGCCTACGAGCAGTACTTC